The clone carrying this T cell receptor beta chain was counted at least ten times. A single base separates this from a much larger clone, so it may be a read error. Germline V gives CDR1 MNHNY, CDR2 SVGAGI (reference sequence). The CDR3 is made up of 16 amino acids. No treatment of any kind had been given to any patient before thyroid surgery. Methods used by the authors: Differences in CDR3 between clinicopathological groups were drawn on to build a classifier intended to discriminate distant-metastatic papillary thyroid cancer patients. TCRdb recomputed clones from the PCR reads via MiXCR. None of the V and J calls come from the authors' own analysis; TCRdb made them. The table has 25,000 to 30,000 clones, roughly a quarter seen once; the top ten hold about 15%. These data come from a study of metastatic and nonmetastatic thyroid tumors. In the study overall: Where malignant and benign thyroid patients were concerned, repertoires were compared across blood and tumor or nodule tissue.

Sequencing was performed on blood. The TCR sequence derives from a female donor with papillary thyroid cancer or a benign thyroid nodule (not recorded which). Some clones in this sample may be carry-over from other donors' samples. The chain carries TRBV6-6 and TRBJ2-1; the match to TRBD2 covers 8 bases. Here the CDR3 DNA reads TGTGCCAGCAGGCCGAGTAGCGGGGAGCGGTACAATGAGCAGCTCTTC. Translation: CASRPSSGERYNEQLF.